These 7 T cell receptor beta chains came from one sample sequenced in a study of human T cells and chemical hapten exposure. The time point is: patch test 2, 6 weeks after DPC sensitization. Indicated treatment: therapeutic diphenylcyclopropenone sensitization with weekly scalp DPC. TCRdb ran MiXCR on the RACE reads and lists one entry per CDR3 protein. This sample has 96,000 or so distinct CDR3 sequences, with around 9.3% found just once. The sample in question was whole blood, obtained in connection with sensitization to the hapten diphenylcyclopropenone (DPC). The receptors here all came from a middle-aged woman with alopecia areata. Some clones in this sample may be carry-over from other donors' samples.

This clonotype was detected ten times or more. The chain couples TRBV18 to TRBJ2-5, with TRBD1 as a possible D gene (5 bases). This CDR3 has 16 amino acids. The germline V gene encodes CDR1 KGHSH and CDR2 LQKENI. Between the trimmed V and J ends, which lost 8 bases and 0 bases, there was a span of 19 bases. CDR3 region: CASLPSGHTDQETQYF. Written as DNA, the CDR3 is TGTGCCAGCCTTCCCTCCGGACACACTGACCAAGAGACCCAGTACTTC.

The table lists this clonotype with many counts. V is TRBV27 and J is TRBJ2-1, with 9 nucleotides matching TRBD2. This CDR3 has 17 residues. J was trimmed by 7 bases and V by 4 bases; bases with no gene match: 14. Germline assignment: CDR1 MNHEY and CDR2 SMNVEV (reference sequence). The chain's CDR3 is CASSSRLRGRAINEQFF. In DNA form, the CDR3 reads TGTGCCAGCAGTTCCCGTTTGCGCGGGAGGGCCATAAATGAGCAGTTCTTC.

A remark on this clonotype: The germline gene is not matched at one end of the junction; a read error may be the cause. The rearrangement uses TRBV29-1 and TRBJ2-7, with D perhaps TRBD1 (6 bases). Germline V gives CDR1 SQVTM, CDR2 ANQGSEA. This CDR3 comprises 12 residues. The CDR3 protein is CSVNTPQGILNF. The CDR3 bases are TGCAGCGTAAACACCCCGCAGGGGATTCTGAACTTC.

This clonotype was detected many times. The chain employs TRBV6-1 and TRBJ1-5; 7 positions agree with TRBD1. From germline, CDR1 is MNHNS and CDR2 SASEGT. Losses at the gene ends were 6 bases for V and 11 bases for J; bases not matched to a gene: 19. The CDR3 covers 16 residues. The DNA of the CDR3 is TGTGCCAGCAGGCCACCCGGGACAGTACCCGCGATGGCCCAGCATTTT. As protein: CASRPPGTVPAMAQHF.

This clonotype was recorded at least ten times. The CDR3 region is CASSESRLAGLTNTGELFF. The CDR3 nucleotides are TGCGCCAGCAGTGAGTCGAGACTAGCGGGCCTTACGAACACCGGGGAGCTGTTTTTT. The chain couples TRBV10-2 to TRBJ2-2; 10 nucleotides match TRBD2. V trimming: 0 bases; J trimming: 0 bases; junction bases outside the gene matches: 7. The CDR3 spans 19 residues. Germline V gives CDR1 WSHSY, CDR2 SAAADI.

The CDR3 sequence: CASSPWTSSGNTIYF. The CDR3 DNA reads TGTGCCAGCAGCCCCTGGACGAGCTCTGGAAACACCATATATTTT. This sequence joins TRBV14 and TRBJ1-3; no clear D. V dropped 4 bases and J dropped 0 bases, with 10 bases sitting between them. The CDR3 extends over 15 amino acids. Germline-derived CDR1 and CDR2 are SGHDN and FVKESK.

This clonotype came up a few times. The chain employs TRBV30 and TRBJ2-7; the D is unclear. The V end was cut by 1 base, the J end by 0 bases, with 4 bases between. The CDR3 consists of 12 residues. Germline V gene lookup returns CDR1 GTSNPN and CDR2 SVGIG (reference sequence). CDR3 protein: CAWSAFSYEQYF. The CDR3 DNA reads TGTGCCTGGAGTGCGTTCTCCTACGAGCAGTACTTC.